This TCR beta chain was captured by sequencing in a study of a mutant IDH1 vaccine in newly diagnosed glioma. Concerning this clone itself: Its antigen is undetermined.

The CDR3 extends over 15 amino acids. Germline V CDR1 and CDR2: LNHNV, YYDKDF (reference sequence). The junction had 2 bases not matched to a gene; V was cut back by 3 bases and J by 0 bases. Time point specified: week 35, safety follow-up. Topical imiquimod accompanied each vaccine dose, which consisted of 300 ug of mutant IDH1 20-mer peptide. Data came from immunoSEQ multiplex PCR; TCRdb stores just in-frame clones and leaves some out. The repertoire includes around 41,000 clones, 80% to 90% of them detected once, and around 1.5% sits in the top ten. The TCR comes from a middle-aged man with glioma. The chain links TRBV15 to TRBJ2-3; 8 nucleotides line up with TRBD2. The sequences come from PBMCs, collected from a glioma patient whose treatment included an IDH1 peptide vaccine. The CDR3 reads CATSRPSGSTDTQYF. The DNA of the CDR3 is TGTGCCACCAGCAGGCCTAGCGGGAGCACAGATACGCAGTATTTT.